What follows describes a single T cell receptor (beta chain). Its cognate antigen has yet to be identified. No base qualities exist here, and no much larger clone lies one base off it. One collaborating source in Seattle enrolled patients while the patients were actively infected and followed the patients over time throughout the course of disease. Collaborating institutions collected whole blood in K2EDTA tubes following their own protocols. For TCRbeta analysis, collaborators shipped samples in one of three forms: frozen whole blood, isolated PBMCs, or DNA extracted from either of those sample types. The data originate from a study of blood T cell repertoires in COVID-19 (dated by TCRdb to the early 2020s). As for the study more broadly: The collaborator samples originated in the United States, Italy and Spain and spanned the acute and convalescent phases of COVID-19. The prospective study material was composed of cDNA or gDNA derived from T cells, B-cell-depleted T cells, or PBMCs. Subjects who had been exposed to COVID-19, were actively infected with it, or had recovered from it provided the deeply sampled blood TCRbeta repertoires that made up the dataset. The repertoires were made available in a free public database intended to serve as a resource for research on the immune response to SARS-CoV-2. Samples came from the ongoing ImmuneRACE study (first 160 participants) plus 1,254 subjects from 6 global collaborators. Sample metadata almost always included a de-identified subject ID, COVID-19 status, age in years and sex. Where HLA class I and class II types were available, the types were taken from metadata supplied by the sample provider, not from assay-based typing. Points the paper makes about the study in general: Clinical and demographic metadata were provided uncurated, with the amount varying by source and participant.

TCRbeta CDR3 regions were amplified from genomic DNA using the immunoSEQ Assay, a bias-controlled multiplex PCR. The original pipeline was this. Within the assay, amplification of reference gene primers was used to estimate how many nucleated cells each sample contained. To quantify the absolute abundance of each unique TCRbeta CDR3 rearrangement, sequence reads were collapsed and filtered. For each sample, productive Simpson clonality was calculated as the square root of Simpson's diversity index over productive rearrangements. As stored in TCRdb, this immuneACCESS dataset retains in-frame rearrangements with V and J assigned. A fraction of the clones does not appear; measured against another copy, unresolved V genes explain less than half of the discrepancy, and the remainder lacks a known reason. That table is the source of V, J and clone size, and D and trimming were worked out from the DNA. The sample contains some 120,000 clones, 65% to 85% of them found a single time. Approximately 18% of the sample goes to the ten largest clones.

Trimming costs V 6 bases and J 3 bases, and their ends lie 8 bases apart. Sequences MNHEY (CDR1) and SVGEGT (CDR2) are obtained from the germline V gene. Its CDR3 holds 12 amino acids, cysteine through phenylalanine. Only the CDR3 part of the read is kept: 36 bases, read in frame from the first base. In this chain, TRBV6-2 or TRBV6-3 is recombined with TRBJ2-5, with the D gene call left open. The sample consisted of peripheral blood. The receptor was derived from a man under 40 with COVID-19, enrolled during active disease. The DNA reads TGTGCCAGCAGCCCCTACGAAGAGACCCAGTACTTC. Its protein reads: CASSPYEETQYF.